The T cell receptor (beta chain) under discussion was sequenced for a study of T cells in localized non-small cell lung cancer. General observations from the study: Higher adjacent-lung clonality was associated with shorter survival. Within adjacent lung there appeared a median around 60 of the top 100 tumor clones. In uninvolved adjacent lung, T cell clonality reached its highest value, exceeding tumor.

Produced via immunoSEQ multiplex PCR; TCRdb's table is partial and in-frame only. The repertoire holds around 94,000 clones, around 90% seen once, with around 16% in the top ten. For this clone: Its antigen is unidentified.

This clonotype was obtained from a man aged 40 to 70 with stage I squamous cell lung carcinoma. The sequencing here drew on peripheral blood, taken before any cancer treatment.

The CDR3 protein is CASTSSGGNEQFF. The DNA of the CDR3 is TGTGCCAGCACCTCAAGCGGAGGGAATGAGCAGTTCTTC. The chain links TRBV2 to TRBJ2-1, with TRBD2 as a possible D gene (6 bases). This CDR3 spans 13 amino acids. Germline V lookup: CDR1 SNHLY, CDR2 FYNNEI. Trimming removed 7 bases at V and 7 bases at J, with 14 bases between.